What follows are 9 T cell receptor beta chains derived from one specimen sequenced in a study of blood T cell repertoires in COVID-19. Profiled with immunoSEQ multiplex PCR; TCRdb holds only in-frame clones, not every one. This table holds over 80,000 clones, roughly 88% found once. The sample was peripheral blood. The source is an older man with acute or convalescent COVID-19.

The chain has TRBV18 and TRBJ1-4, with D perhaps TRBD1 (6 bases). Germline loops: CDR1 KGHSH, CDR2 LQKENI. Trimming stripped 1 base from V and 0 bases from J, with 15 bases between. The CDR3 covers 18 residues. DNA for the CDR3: TGTGCCAGCTCACCACGACAGGTGTCAGGTTCAACTAATGAAAAACTGTTTTTT. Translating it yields CASSPRQVSGSTNEKLFF.

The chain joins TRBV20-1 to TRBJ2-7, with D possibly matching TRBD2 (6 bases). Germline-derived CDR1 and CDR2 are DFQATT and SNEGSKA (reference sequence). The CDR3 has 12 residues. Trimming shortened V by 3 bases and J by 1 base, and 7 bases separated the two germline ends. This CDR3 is CSASAGSYEQYF. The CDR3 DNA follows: TGCAGTGCTAGTGCGGGATCCTACGAGCAGTACTTC.

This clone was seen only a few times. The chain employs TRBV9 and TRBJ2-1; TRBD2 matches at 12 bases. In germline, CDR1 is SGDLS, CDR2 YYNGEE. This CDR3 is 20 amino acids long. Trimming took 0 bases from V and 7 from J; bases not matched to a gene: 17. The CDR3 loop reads CASSVGPGASGGAGMNEQFF. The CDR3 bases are TGTGCCAGCAGCGTAGGCCCTGGGGCTAGCGGGGGGGCGGGGATGAATGAGCAGTTCTTC.

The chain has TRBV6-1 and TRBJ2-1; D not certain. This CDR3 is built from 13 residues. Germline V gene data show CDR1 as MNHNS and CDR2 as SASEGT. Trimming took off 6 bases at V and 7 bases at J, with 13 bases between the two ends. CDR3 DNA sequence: TGTGCCAGCAGCCCTATCTCCGGGAATGAGCAGTTCTTC. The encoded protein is CASSPISGNEQFF.

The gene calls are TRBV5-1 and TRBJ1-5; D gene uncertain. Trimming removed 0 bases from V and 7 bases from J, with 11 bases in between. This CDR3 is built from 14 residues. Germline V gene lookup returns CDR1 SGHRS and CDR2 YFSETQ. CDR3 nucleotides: TGCGCCAGCAGCTTGGGCCGGGAAGGACAGCCCCAGCATTTT. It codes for CASSLGREGQPQHF.

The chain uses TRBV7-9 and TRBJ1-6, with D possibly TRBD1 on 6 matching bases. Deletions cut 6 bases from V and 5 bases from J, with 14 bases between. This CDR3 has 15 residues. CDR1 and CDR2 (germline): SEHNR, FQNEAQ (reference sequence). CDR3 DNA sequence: TGTGCCAGCAGTAGAGGGGACACAGATAATTCACCCCTCCACTTT. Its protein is CASSRGDTDNSPLHF.

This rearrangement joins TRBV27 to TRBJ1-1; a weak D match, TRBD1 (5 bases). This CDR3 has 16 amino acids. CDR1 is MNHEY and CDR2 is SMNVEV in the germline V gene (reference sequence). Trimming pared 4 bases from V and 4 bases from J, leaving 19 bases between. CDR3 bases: TGTGCCAGCAGTTCGTATATGGTGCGCGGGGCCACTGAAGCTTTCTTT. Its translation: CASSSYMVRGATEAFF.

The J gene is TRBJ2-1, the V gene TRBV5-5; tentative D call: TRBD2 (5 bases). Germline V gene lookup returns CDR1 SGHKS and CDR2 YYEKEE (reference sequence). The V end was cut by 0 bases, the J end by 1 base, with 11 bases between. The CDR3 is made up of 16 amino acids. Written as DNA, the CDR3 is TGTGCCAGCAGCTTGGGGGGAGCCTTTTCCTACAATGAGCAGTTCTTC. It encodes CASSLGGAFSYNEQFF. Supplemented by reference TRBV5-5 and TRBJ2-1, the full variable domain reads DAGVTQSPTHLIKTRGQQVTLRCSPISGHKSVSWYQQVLGQGPQFIFQYYEKEERGRGNFPDRFSARQFPNYSSELNVNALLLGDSALYLCASSLGGAFSYNEQFFGPGTRLTVL.

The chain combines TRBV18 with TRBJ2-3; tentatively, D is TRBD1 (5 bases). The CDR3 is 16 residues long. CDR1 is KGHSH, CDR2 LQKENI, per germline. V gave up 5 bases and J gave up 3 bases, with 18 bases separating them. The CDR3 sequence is CASSSVQGLHTDTQYF. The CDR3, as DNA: TGTGCCAGCTCATCAGTCCAGGGTTTGCATACAGATACGCAGTATTTT.